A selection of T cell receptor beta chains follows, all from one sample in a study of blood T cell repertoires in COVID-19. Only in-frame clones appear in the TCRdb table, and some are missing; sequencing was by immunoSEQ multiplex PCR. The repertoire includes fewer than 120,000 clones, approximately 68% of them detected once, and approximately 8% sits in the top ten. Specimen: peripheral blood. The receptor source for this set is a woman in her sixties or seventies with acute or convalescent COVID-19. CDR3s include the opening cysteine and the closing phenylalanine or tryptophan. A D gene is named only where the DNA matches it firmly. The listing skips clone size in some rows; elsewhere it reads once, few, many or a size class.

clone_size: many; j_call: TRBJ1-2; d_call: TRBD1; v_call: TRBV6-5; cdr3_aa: CASRQGGGYTF; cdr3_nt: TGTGCCAGCCGGCAGGGGGGTGGCTACACCTTC
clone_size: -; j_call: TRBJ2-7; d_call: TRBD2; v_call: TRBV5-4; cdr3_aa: CASSLGGGLYEQYF; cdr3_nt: TGTGCCAGCAGCCTGGGGGGGGGACTCTACGAGCAGTACTTC
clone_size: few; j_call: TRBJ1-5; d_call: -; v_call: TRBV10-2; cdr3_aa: CASRTGRGDQPQHF; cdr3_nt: TGCGCCAGCAGAACGGGCAGGGGTGATCAGCCCCAGCATTTT
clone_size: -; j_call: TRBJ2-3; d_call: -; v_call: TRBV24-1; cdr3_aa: CATSERDSRQYF; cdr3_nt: TGTGCCACCAGTGAGCGGGACAGTAGGCAGTATTTT
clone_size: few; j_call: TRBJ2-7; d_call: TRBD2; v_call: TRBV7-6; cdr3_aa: CASSLASARGSSYEQYF; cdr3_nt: TGTGCCAGCAGCTTAGCGAGCGCGCGGGGGAGCTCCTACGAGCAGTACTTC
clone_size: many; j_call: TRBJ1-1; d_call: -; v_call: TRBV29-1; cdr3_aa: CSLYLQGPTFF; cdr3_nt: TGCAGCCTTTACCTCCAGGGTCCGACTTTCTTT
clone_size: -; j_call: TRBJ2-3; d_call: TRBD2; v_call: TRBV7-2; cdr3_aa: CASSLTSGGVTDTQYF; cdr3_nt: TGTGCCAGCAGCTTGACTAGCGGGGGGGTCACAGATACGCAGTATTTT
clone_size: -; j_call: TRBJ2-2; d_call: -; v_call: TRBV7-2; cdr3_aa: CASSGSTGTGELFF; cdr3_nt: TGTGCCAGCAGCGGGTCGACAGGCACCGGGGAGCTGTTTTTT
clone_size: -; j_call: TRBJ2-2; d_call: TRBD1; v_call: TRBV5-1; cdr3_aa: CASSDRGPITGELFF; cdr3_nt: TGCGCCAGCAGCGACAGGGGACCGATAACCGGGGAGCTGTTTTTT
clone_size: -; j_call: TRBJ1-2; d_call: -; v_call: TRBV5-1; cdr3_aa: CASEPGGNRRSYGYTF; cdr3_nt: TGCGCCAGCGAGCCGGGGGGGAACAGGCGATCCTATGGCTACACCTTC
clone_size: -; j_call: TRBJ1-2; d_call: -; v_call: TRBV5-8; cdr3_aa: CASSLTGGRLGYTF; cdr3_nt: TGTGCCAGCAGCTTGACCGGGGGGCGTCTTGGCTACACCTTC
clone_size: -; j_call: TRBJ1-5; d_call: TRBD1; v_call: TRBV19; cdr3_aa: CASSIPEPGGNQPQHF; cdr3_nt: TGTGCCAGTAGTATCCCCGAACCAGGGGGGAATCAGCCCCAGCATTTT
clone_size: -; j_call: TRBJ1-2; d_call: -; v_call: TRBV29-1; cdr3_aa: CSVPLQGPQGYTF; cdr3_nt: TGCAGCGTCCCCCTCCAGGGCCCGCAGGGCTACACCTTC
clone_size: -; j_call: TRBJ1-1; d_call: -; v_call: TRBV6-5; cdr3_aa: CASRGQQNTEAFF; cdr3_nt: TGTGCCAGCAGAGGACAGCAGAACACTGAAGCTTTCTTT
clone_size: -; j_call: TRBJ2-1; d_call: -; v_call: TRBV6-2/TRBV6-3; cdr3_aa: CASSYSHHSPKSYNEQFF; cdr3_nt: TGTGCCAGCAGTTACTCGCACCACAGCCCCAAGAGTTACAATGAGCAGTTCTTC
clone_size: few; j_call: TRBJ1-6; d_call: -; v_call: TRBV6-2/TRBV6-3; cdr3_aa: CASRPGRQADSPLHF; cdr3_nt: TGTGCCAGCAGACCTGGGAGACAGGCCGATTCACCCCTCCACTTT
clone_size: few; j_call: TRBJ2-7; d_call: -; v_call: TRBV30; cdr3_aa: CAWSGGLSSYEQYF; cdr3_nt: TGTGCCTGGAGTGGTGGTCTTAGCTCCTACGAGCAGTACTTC
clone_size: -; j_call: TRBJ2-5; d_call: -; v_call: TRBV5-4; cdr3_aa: CASSLVGSPWETQYF; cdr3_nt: TGTGCCAGCAGCTTGGTGGGCTCGCCTTGGGAGACCCAGTACTTC
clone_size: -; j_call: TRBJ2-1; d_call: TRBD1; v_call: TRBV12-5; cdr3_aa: CASGSQGANEQFF; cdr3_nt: TGTGCTAGTGGGTCACAGGGGGCGAATGAGCAGTTCTTC
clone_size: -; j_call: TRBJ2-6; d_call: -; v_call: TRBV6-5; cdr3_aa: CASRAVSGANVLTF; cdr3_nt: TGTGCCAGCAGGGCGGTCTCTGGGGCCAACGTCCTGACTTTC
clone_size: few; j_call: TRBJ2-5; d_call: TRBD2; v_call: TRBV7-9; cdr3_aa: CASSSRLAGWGETQYF; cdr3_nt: TGTGCCAGCAGCTCCAGACTAGCGGGGTGGGGAGAGACCCAGTACTTC
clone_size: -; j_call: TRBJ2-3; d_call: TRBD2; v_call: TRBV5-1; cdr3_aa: CASSLSLAGVLTDTQYF; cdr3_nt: TGCGCCAGCAGCTTGTCGCTAGCGGGGGTCCTGACAGATACGCAGTATTTT
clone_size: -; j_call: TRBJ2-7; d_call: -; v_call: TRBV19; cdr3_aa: CASSISFGDEQYF; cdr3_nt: TGTGCCAGTAGTATATCCTTCGGGGACGAGCAGTACTTC
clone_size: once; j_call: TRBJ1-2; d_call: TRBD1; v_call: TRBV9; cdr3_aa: CASSVGQGGVYTF; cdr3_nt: TGTGCCAGCAGCGTAGGACAGGGCGGCGTCTACACCTTC
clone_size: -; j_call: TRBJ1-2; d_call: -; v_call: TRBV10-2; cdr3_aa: CASSELRGGIYGYTF; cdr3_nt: TGCGCCAGCAGTGAGCTAAGGGGTGGTATCTATGGCTACACCTTC
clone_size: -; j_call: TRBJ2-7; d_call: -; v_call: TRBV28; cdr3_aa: CASSLGGYEQYF; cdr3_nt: TGTGCCAGCAGTTTAGGGGGGTACGAGCAGTACTTC
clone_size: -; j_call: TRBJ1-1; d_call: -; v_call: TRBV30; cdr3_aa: CAWIERGRGEAFF; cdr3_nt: TGTGCCTGGATCGAACGTGGCAGGGGTGAAGCTTTCTTT
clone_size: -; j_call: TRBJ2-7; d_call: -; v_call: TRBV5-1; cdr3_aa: CASSYGQGETYEQYF; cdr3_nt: TGCGCCAGCAGCTATGGGCAGGGCGAAACCTACGAGCAGTACTTC
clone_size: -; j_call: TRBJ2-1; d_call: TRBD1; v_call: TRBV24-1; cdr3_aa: CATSDFGQGAGNEQFF; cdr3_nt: TGTGCCACCAGTGATTTTGGACAGGGGGCGGGTAATGAGCAGTTCTTC
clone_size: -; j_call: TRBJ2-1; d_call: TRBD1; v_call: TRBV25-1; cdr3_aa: CASSSGTAFLNEQFF; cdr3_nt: TGTGCCAGCAGTTCCGGGACAGCCTTCCTCAATGAGCAGTTCTTC
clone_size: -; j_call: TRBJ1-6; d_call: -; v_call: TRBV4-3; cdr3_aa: CASSQDQGNSPLHF; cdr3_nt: TGCGCCAGCAGCCAAGATCAGGGAAATTCACCCCTCCACTTT
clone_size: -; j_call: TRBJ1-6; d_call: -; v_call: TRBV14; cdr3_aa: CASSQAQDSPLHF; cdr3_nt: TGTGCCAGCAGCCAAGCGCAGGATTCACCCCTCCACTTT
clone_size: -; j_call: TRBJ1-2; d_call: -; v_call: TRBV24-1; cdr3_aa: CATAGEPNYGYTF; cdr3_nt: TGTGCCACCGCGGGGGAGCCAAACTATGGCTACACCTTC
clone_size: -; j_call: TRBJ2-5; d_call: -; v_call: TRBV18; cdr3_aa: CASSPPAGHPQETQYF; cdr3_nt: TGTGCCAGCTCACCACCGGCGGGGCACCCTCAAGAGACCCAGTACTTC
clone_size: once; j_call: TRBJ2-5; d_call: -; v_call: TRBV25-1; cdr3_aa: CASSEYTGRVGETQYF; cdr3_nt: TGTGCCAGCAGTGAATATACCGGCAGGGTCGGTGAGACCCAGTACTTC
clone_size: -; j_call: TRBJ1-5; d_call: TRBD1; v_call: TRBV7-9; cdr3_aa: CASSLEGQPHQPQHF; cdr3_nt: TGTGCCAGCAGCTTGGAGGGACAGCCACATCAGCCCCAGCATTTT
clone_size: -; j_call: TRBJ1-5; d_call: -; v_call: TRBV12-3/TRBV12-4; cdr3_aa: CASSFQAQPQHF; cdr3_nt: TGTGCCAGCAGTTTTCAGGCTCAGCCCCAGCATTTT
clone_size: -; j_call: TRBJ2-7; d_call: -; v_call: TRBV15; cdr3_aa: CATSRGGEPNYEQYF; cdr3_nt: TGTGCCACCAGCAGAGGGGGGGAACCCAACTACGAGCAGTACTTC
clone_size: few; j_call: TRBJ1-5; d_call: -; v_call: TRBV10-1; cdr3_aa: CASSETGWDQPQHF; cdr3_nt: TGCGCCAGCAGTGAAACAGGGTGGGATCAGCCCCAGCATTTT
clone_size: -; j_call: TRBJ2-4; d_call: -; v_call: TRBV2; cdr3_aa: CASSESLAKNIQYF; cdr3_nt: TGTGCCAGCAGTGAGTCACTGGCCAAAAACATTCAGTACTTC
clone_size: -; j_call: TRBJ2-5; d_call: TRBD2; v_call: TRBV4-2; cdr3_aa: CASSQLAGGAETQYF; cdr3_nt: TGTGCCAGCAGCCAACTAGCGGGGGGGGCAGAGACCCAGTACTTC
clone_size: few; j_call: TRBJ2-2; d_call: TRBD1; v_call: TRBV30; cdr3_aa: CAWSNTKTGVRLFF; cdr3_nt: TGTGCCTGGAGTAACACGAAGACAGGGGTTCGGCTGTTTTTT
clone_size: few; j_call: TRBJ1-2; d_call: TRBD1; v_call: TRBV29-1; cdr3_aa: CSVEIQGGYGYTF; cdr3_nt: TGCAGCGTTGAAATACAGGGGGGCTATGGCTACACCTTC
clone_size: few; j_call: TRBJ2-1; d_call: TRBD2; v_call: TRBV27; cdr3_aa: CASSLGLVQFF; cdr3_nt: TGTGCCAGCAGTTTAGGACTAGTGCAGTTCTTC
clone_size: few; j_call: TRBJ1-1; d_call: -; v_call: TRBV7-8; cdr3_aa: CASSSTGGLNTEAFF; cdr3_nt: TGTGCCAGCAGCTCCACCGGCGGTCTGAACACTGAAGCTTTCTTT